This TCR beta chain was documented in a study of blood T cell repertoires in COVID-19. Overall study context: Sample material is recorded as cDNA or gDNA derived from T cells, B-cell-depleted T cells, or PBMCs.

Authors' data handling: Counts of nucleated cells, estimated from reference gene primer amplification, were obtained. Clones were read by immunoSEQ multiplex PCR, and TCRdb kept only the in-frame ones, dropping some. The D gene and trimming were derived from the DNA, and the V and J assignments and clone size from that table. The table has 250,000 to 300,000 clones, more than 75% seen once. Residents of 24 US areas, aged 18 to 89 years, made up the participants. There are 15 residues in the CDR3. Losses at the gene ends were 0 bases for V and 0 bases for J; bases not matched to a gene: 0. Germline values: CDR1 SGHRS, CDR2 YFSETQ.

This receptor was identified in a middle-aged woman with acute COVID-19. Material for sequencing was PBMCs or T cells enriched from blood (not recorded which). The rearrangement uses TRBV5-1 and TRBJ1-3; 7 nucleotides align to TRBD1. The CDR3 reads CASSLGTGSGNTIYF. The DNA of the CDR3 is TGCGCCAGCAGCTTGGGGACAGGCTCTGGAAACACCATATATTTT.